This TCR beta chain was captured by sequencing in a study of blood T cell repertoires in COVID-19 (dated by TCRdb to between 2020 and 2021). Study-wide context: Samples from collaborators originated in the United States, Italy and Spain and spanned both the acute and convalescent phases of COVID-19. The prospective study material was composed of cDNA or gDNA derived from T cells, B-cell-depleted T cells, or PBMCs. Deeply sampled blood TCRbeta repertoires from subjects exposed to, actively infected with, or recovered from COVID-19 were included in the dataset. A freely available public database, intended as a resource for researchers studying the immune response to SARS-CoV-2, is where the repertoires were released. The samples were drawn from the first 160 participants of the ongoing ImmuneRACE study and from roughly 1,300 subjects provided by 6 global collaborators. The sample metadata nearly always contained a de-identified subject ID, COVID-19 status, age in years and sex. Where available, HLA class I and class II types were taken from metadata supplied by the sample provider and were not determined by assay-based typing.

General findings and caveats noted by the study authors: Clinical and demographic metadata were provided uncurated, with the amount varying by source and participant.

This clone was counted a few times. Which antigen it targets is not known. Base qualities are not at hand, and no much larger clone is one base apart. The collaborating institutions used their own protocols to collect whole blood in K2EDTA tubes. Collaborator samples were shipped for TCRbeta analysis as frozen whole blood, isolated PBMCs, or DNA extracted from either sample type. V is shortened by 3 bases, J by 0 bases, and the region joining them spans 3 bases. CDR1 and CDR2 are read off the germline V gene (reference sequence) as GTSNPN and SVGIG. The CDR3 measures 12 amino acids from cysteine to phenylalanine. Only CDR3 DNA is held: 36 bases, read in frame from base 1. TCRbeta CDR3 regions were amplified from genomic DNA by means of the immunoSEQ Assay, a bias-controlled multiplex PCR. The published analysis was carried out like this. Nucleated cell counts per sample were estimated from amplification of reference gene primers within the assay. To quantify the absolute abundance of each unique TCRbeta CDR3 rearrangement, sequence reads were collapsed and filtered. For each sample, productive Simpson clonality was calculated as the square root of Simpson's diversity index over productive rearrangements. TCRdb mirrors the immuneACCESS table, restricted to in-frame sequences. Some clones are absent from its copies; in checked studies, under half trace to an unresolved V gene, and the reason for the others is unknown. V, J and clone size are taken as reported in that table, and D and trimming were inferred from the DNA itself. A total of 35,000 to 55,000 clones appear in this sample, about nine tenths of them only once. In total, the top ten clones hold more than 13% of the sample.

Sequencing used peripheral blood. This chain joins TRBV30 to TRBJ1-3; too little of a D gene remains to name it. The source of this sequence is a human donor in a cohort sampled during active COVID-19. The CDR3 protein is CAWSSSGNTIYF. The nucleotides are TGTGCCTGGAGCTCCTCTGGAAACACCATATATTTT.